There are a few counts of the clone carrying this T cell receptor beta chain. TCRbeta library preparation incorporated unique molecular identifiers. TCRdb reprocessed the PCR reads via MiXCR and lists one record per CDR3 protein. The repertoire consists of almost 500,000 distinct CDR3 sequences, with roughly an eighth occurring once and the leading ten covering under 7%. This specimen comes from a study of T-cell reconstitution after alpha-beta-depleted transplantation in children. V gave up 3 bases and J gave up 2 bases, with 11 bases separating them. Germline-derived CDR1 and CDR2 are MNHNS and SASEGT. This CDR3 has 15 amino acids.

This chain connects TRBV6-1 to TRBJ2-1; D may be TRBD1 or TRBD2 (5 bases each). The specimen was PBMCs from the stem cell graft donor, collected from the stem cell graft. The source is a human donor who donated a stem cell graft to a child with combined immunodeficiency. The CDR3: CASSDRDGAYNEQFF. The CDR3, as DNA: TGTGCCAGCAGTGACCGGGACGGGGCCTACAATGAGCAGTTCTTC.